Listed below are T cell receptor beta chains from one sample, sequenced in a study of regulatory T cells in long-lasting Graves disease. TCRdb re-called the multiplex PCR reads with MiXCR, one entry per CDR3 protein. The table shows 400,000 to 450,000 distinct CDR3 sequences, with 14% to 15% occurring only once. The same sample was also used in a study of T cells in Graves' hyperthyroidism and ophthalmopathy.

Here the sequenced sample was peripheral blood mononuclear cells (PBMCs), taken at new diagnosis, from a patient treated with antithyroid drugs. These receptors originate from a woman between 25 and 40 years old with Graves disease. Each CDR3 is given with its conserved first and last residue. D genes are given only for firm matches. A clone size is listed for some rows: how often the clone was seen (once, few, many), or a class if it is expanded.

TRBD1 | TRBJ2-6 | NA | TRBV12-3/TRBV12-4 | CASSPQTGPGANVLTF | TGTGCCAGCAGCCCGCAGACAGGGCCTGGGGCCAACGTCCTGACTTTC
TRBD2 | TRBJ2-3 | NA | TRBV5-1 | CASSLDVAGRTDTQYF | TGCGCCAGCAGCTTGGATGTAGCGGGACGCACAGATACGCAGTATTTT
NA | TRBJ1-2 | NA | TRBV19 | CASSVQGPGYGYTF | TGTGCCAGTAGTGTACAGGGCCCCGGCTATGGCTACACCTTC
TRBD1 | TRBJ1-2 | many | TRBV5-4 | CASRLDRGDYGYTF | TGTGCCAGCAGGTTGGACAGGGGTGACTATGGCTACACCTTC
NA | TRBJ2-2 | many | TRBV6-5 | CASSYSSPNTGELFF | TGTGCCAGCAGTTACTCGAGCCCCAACACCGGGGAGCTGTTTTTT
NA | TRBJ2-7 | many | TRBV12-3/TRBV12-4 | CASSWARVGYEQYF | TGTGCCAGCAGTTGGGCGAGGGTAGGTTACGAGCAGTACTTC
NA | TRBJ2-5 | many | TRBV20-1 | CSARGWETQYF | TGCAGTGCCCGGGGCTGGGAGACCCAGTACTTC
TRBD1 | TRBJ2-1 | few | TRBV2 | CASTTGESSYNEQFF | TGTGCCAGCACAACAGGGGAGAGCTCCTACAATGAGCAGTTCTTC
TRBD2 | TRBJ2-1 | many | TRBV27 | CASSFWGRGYNEQFF | TGTGCCAGCAGTTTCTGGGGGAGGGGCTACAATGAGCAGTTCTTC
NA | TRBJ1-2 | few | TRBV24-1 | CATSGPEDTDYGYTF | TGTGCCACCAGTGGACCGGAGGACACCGACTATGGCTACACCTTC
NA | TRBJ1-2 | NA | TRBV19 | CASSPNRGHYGYTF | TGTGCCAGTAGCCCGAATCGGGGGCACTATGGCTACACCTTC
NA | TRBJ2-5 | few | TRBV5-6 | CASSFSPAETQYF | TGTGCCAGCAGCTTTTCCCCCGCGGAGACCCAGTACTTC
NA | TRBJ1-5 | many | TRBV28 | CASSFLAGGNQPQHF | TGTGCCAGCAGTTTCCTGGCCGGGGGCAATCAGCCCCAGCATTTT
TRBD1 | TRBJ1-4 | few | TRBV6-1 | CASILDRANEKLFF | TGTGCCAGCATCCTGGACAGGGCCAATGAAAAACTGTTTTTT
NA | TRBJ2-3 | NA | TRBV6-9 | CASSCSMGGAANTQYF | TGTGCCAGCAGTTGCTCGATGGGGGGAGCGGCAAATACGCAGTATTTT
TRBD1 | TRBJ1-5 | many | TRBV12-3/TRBV12-4 | CASTQGASNQPQHF | TGTGCCAGCACACAGGGGGCAAGCAATCAGCCCCAGCATTTT
NA | TRBJ2-7 | NA | TRBV24-1 | CATSDSSYEQYF | TGTGCCACCAGTGATTCCTCCTACGAGCAGTACTTC
NA | TRBJ2-1 | NA | TRBV20-1 | CSARSGSYNEQFF | TGCAGTGCTAGGTCGGGTTCCTACAATGAGCAGTTCTTC
TRBD2 | TRBJ2-1 | many | TRBV3-1 | CASSQGTSPSYNEQFF | TGTGCCAGCAGCCAAGGGACTAGCCCTTCCTACAATGAGCAGTTCTTC
TRBD2 | TRBJ2-7 | many | TRBV6-1 | CASRGLAGTYEQYF | TGTGCCAGCAGGGGACTAGCGGGGACCTACGAGCAGTACTTC
NA | TRBJ2-5 | many | TRBV7-3 | CASSPRTGYGETQYF | TGTGCCAGCAGCCCAAGAACAGGTTATGGGGAGACCCAGTACTTC
NA | TRBJ2-3 | once | TRBV30 | CAWSAGLAGTADTQYF | TGTGCCTGGAGTGCAGGACTAGCAGGGACAGCAGATACGCAGTATTTT
TRBD2 | TRBJ2-7 | few | TRBV27 | CASKLSGTPSYEQYF | TGTGCCAGCAAACTCAGCGGGACCCCCTCCTACGAGCAGTACTTC
TRBD1 | TRBJ1-5 | NA | TRBV27 | CASSPGTEAQPQHF | TGTGCCAGCAGTCCCGGGACAGAGGCGCAGCCCCAGCATTTT
TRBD1 | TRBJ1-5 | NA | TRBV5-1 | CASSLDRGQPQHF | TGCGCCAGCAGCTTGGACAGGGGCCAGCCCCAGCATTTT
TRBD1 | TRBJ2-3 | few | TRBV24-1 | CATSDPDRGTQYF | TGTGCCACCAGTGATCCCGACAGGGGTACGCAGTATTTT
NA | TRBJ2-1 | NA | TRBV27 | CASSQIPGPYNEQFF | TGTGCCAGCAGCCAAATTCCGGGGCCCTACAATGAGCAGTTCTTC
NA | TRBJ1-1 | many | TRBV20-1 | CSARALQKGMYTEAFF | TGCAGTGCTAGAGCTTTGCAAAAGGGGATGTACACTGAAGCTTTCTTT
TRBD1 | TRBJ2-5 | many | TRBV28 | CASSSAGTGMTPMMGETQYF | TGTGCCAGCAGTTCGGCCGGGACAGGGATGACACCAATGATGGGGGAGACCCAGTACTTC
NA | TRBJ2-3 | NA | TRBV28 | CASSPSVTDTQYF | TGTGCCAGCAGTCCGTCCGTAACAGATACGCAGTATTTT
NA | TRBJ2-7 | many | TRBV30 | CAWKAGNYEQYF | TGTGCCTGGAAGGCCGGGAACTACGAGCAGTACTTC
NA | TRBJ1-3 | NA | TRBV14 | CASSQPGRKRNTIYF | TGTGCCAGCAGCCAACCGGGGCGGAAAAGAAACACCATATATTTT
TRBD1 | TRBJ2-1 | few | TRBV28 | CASSFRRGTGGNEQFF | TGTGCCAGCAGTTTCCGTCGGGGGACAGGGGGCAATGAGCAGTTCTTC
TRBD1 | TRBJ2-1 | NA | TRBV5-1 | CASSFTGTGNYNEQFF | TGCGCCAGCAGCTTCACCGGGACAGGGAATTACAATGAGCAGTTCTTC
TRBD2 | TRBJ2-7 | NA | TRBV6-1 | CASSRPTSGIYEQYF | TGTGCCAGCAGTCGTCCTACTAGCGGGATATACGAGCAGTACTTC
NA | TRBJ2-4 | many | TRBV11-2 | CASGPWGVAENIQYF | TGTGCCAGCGGACCGTGGGGGGTTGCCGAAAACATTCAGTACTTC
NA | TRBJ2-7 | many | TRBV30 | CAWSTGPSYEQYF | TGTGCCTGGAGTACGGGTCCCTCCTACGAGCAGTACTTC
NA | TRBJ1-1 | few | TRBV28 | CASSLSQLMNTEAFF | TGTGCCAGCAGTTTATCCCAGCTTATGAACACTGAAGCTTTCTTT
TRBD2 | TRBJ2-3 | many | TRBV6-9 | CASSYGALSGSPDTQYF | TGTGCCAGCAGTTACGGGGCGTTGAGCGGGAGTCCAGATACGCAGTATTTT
TRBD2 | TRBJ2-2 | many | TRBV29-1 | CSAREGGTGELFF | TGCAGCGCCCGGGAGGGAGGCACCGGGGAGCTGTTTTTT
TRBD1 | TRBJ1-3 | NA | TRBV6-1 | CASSLQGFQNTIYF | TGTGCCAGCAGCTTACAGGGGTTTCAGAACACCATATATTTT
NA | TRBJ1-1 | NA | TRBV29-1 | CSVLHTEAFF | TGCAGCGTGCTACACACTGAAGCTTTCTTT
NA | TRBJ1-5 | NA | TRBV7-6 | CASSLEGGSSYSNQPQHF | TGTGCCAGCAGCTTAGAGGGGGGCTCTTCTTATAGCAATCAGCCCCAGCATTTT
NA | TRBJ2-7 | few | TRBV6-1 | CASGLAGDIYEQYF | TGTGCCAGCGGCTTGGCAGGGGACATCTACGAGCAGTACTTC
NA | TRBJ2-3 | few | TRBV7-3 | CASSPEGGRWTDTQYF | TGTGCCAGCAGCCCCGAGGGGGGCCGGTGGACAGATACGCAGTATTTT
NA | TRBJ1-4 | NA | TRBV6-4 | CASIEGPQREKLFF | TGTGCCAGCATAGAGGGACCCCAGAGGGAAAAACTGTTTTTT
TRBD2 | TRBJ2-1 | many | TRBV11-2 | CASSLGLAGVGNEQFF | TGTGCCAGCAGCTTAGGTCTAGCGGGAGTGGGGAATGAGCAGTTCTTC
NA | TRBJ1-2 | few | TRBV7-2 | CASSETISRGYTF | TGTGCCAGCAGCGAGACAATCTCGCGGGGCTACACCTTC
NA | TRBJ1-6 | many | TRBV18 | CASSPRGGQGSPLHF | TGTGCCAGCTCACCAAGAGGAGGTCAAGGATCACCCCTCCACTTT
TRBD2 | TRBJ2-3 | many | TRBV11-2 | CASSLGTSGRTDTQYF | TGTGCCAGCAGCTTGGGGACTAGCGGGAGGACAGATACGCAGTATTTT
TRBD1 | TRBJ1-5 | many | TRBV2 | CASSEGEQGDYNQPQHF | TGTGCCAGCAGTGAAGGGGAACAGGGGGATTACAATCAGCCCCAGCATTTT
NA | TRBJ2-5 | many | TRBV7-2 | CASSLAPGTQRTQYF | TGTGCCAGCAGCTTAGCGCCGGGAACCCAGAGGACCCAGTACTTC
TRBD1 | TRBJ2-1 | many | TRBV5-1 | CASSLADRVNEQFF | TGCGCCAGCAGCTTGGCCGACAGGGTGAATGAGCAGTTCTTC